These 22 T cell receptor beta chains came from one sample sequenced in a study of T cells in Graves' hyperthyroidism and ophthalmopathy. The source material, RNA transcripts, was used to amplify TCR beta CDR3 regions. Primed by the HTBI set, a first-round RT-PCR was run on the TCR CDR3. MiXCR, run by TCRdb on the multiplex PCR reads, gives a single entry per CDR3 protein. Of under 750,000 distinct CDR3 sequences listed, roughly a sixth are singletons. The material sequenced was blood. Receptor source: a woman in her forties or fifties with Graves' hyperthyroidism that later progressed to Graves' ophthalmopathy.

This clonotype has more than one count but fewer than ten. The rearrangement links TRBV20-1 to TRBJ2-5, with D possibly called TRBD1 or TRBD2 (5 bases each). The germline V gene encodes CDR1 DFQATT and CDR2 SNEGSKA (reference sequence). V was shortened by 0 bases and J by 5 bases, with 16 bases between the two germline ends. This CDR3 region has 15 residues. CDR3 sequence (DNA): TGCAGTGCTAGAGACCACCGGGGCCACGGGGAGACCCAGTACTTC. Translation gives CSARDHRGHGETQYF.

The chain links TRBV7-2 to TRBJ1-2, with 8 bases matching TRBD1. CDR3 length: 16 amino acids. Germline CDR1 and CDR2: SGHTA and FQGNSA. V shed 5 bases, J shed 7 bases, and the junction held 15 bases outside the gene matches. The CDR3 bases are TGTGCCAGCAGCCTCGGAGGGACAGGAGCGTTGGCTGGCTACACCTTC. Translating it yields CASSLGGTGALAGYTF.

This clonotype was detected many times. This chain uses TRBV18 with TRBJ1-5, with a weak D call TRBD1 (6 bases). The CDR3 is made up of 14 amino acids. With 3 bases removed from V and 5 bases from J, the gap between germline ends came to 11 bases. Germline V gene data show CDR1 as KGHSH and CDR2 as LQKENI. The CDR3 reads CASSPRGSDQPQHF. The CDR3 DNA follows: TGTGCCAGCTCACCCAGGGGATCGGATCAGCCCCAGCATTTT.

This clonotype has a handful of counts. CDR3 loop: CASSYGDRASGRTDTQYF. Here the CDR3 DNA reads TGTGCCAGCAGTTACGGGGATCGGGCTAGCGGACGCACAGATACGCAGTATTTT. The chain employs TRBV6-5 and TRBJ2-3, with 7 nucleotides matching TRBD2. The CDR3 covers 18 residues. CDR1 MNHEY and CDR2 SVGAGI come from the germline V gene. The trim removed 2 bases at V and 1 base at J, leaving 12 bases unmatched.

This chain links TRBV19 with TRBJ1-2; perhaps TRBD1 as D (5 bases). CDR3 length equals 13 residues. The ends were cut back, 7 bases at V and 3 bases at J, with 12 bases in the middle. In germline, CDR1 is LNHDA, CDR2 SQIVND (reference sequence). The DNA for the CDR3 is TGTGCCAGTACCACCACAGGCTACTATGGCTACACCTTC. Translation gives CASTTTGYYGYTF.

This clonotype was picked up a small number of times. The chain links TRBV27 to TRBJ2-3; D may match TRBD1 or TRBD2 (5 bases each). This CDR3 comprises 16 residues. Trimming took off 1 base at V and 4 bases at J, with 15 bases between the two ends. Per germline, CDR1 MNHEY and CDR2 SMNVEV (reference sequence). The CDR3 DNA is TGTGCCAGCAGTTTATTGGGCCCGAGGGGTCCAGATACGCAGTATTTT. This sequence encodes CASSLLGPRGPDTQYF.

This clonotype has just a few counts. The chain couples TRBV5-1 to TRBJ1-2; D is possibly TRBD1 (5 bases). The V end lost 7 bases, the J end lost 4 bases, and 20 bases lay between the germline ends. This CDR3 region has 15 residues. Germline assignment: CDR1 SGHRS and CDR2 YFSETQ. CDR3 residues: CASRPPTAQTYGYTF. In DNA, the CDR3 is TGCGCCAGCCGGCCCCCGACAGCCCAGACCTATGGCTACACCTTC.

This clonotype showed up many times. The CDR3 sequence: CASSAGETQYF. The CDR3 DNA is TGTGCCAGCAGCGCAGGAGAGACCCAGTACTTC. The chain combines TRBV9 with TRBJ2-5; D is ambiguous. This CDR3 is built from 11 residues. The V end was cut by 3 bases, the J end by 4 bases, with 4 bases between. Germline CDR1 is SGDLS and CDR2 is YYNGEE.

This clonotype was found many times. V gene TRBV20-1 combines with J gene TRBJ1-3; a possible D gene is TRBD1 (6 bases). The V gene's germline CDR1 is DFQATT and CDR2 SNEGSKA (reference sequence). The length of the CDR3 is 17 residues. V lost 0 bases, J lost 0 bases, and 15 bases lay in between. CDR3 sequence: CSARDPWGGHSGNTIYF. The CDR3 DNA is TGCAGTGCTAGAGATCCGTGGGGGGGACACTCTGGAAACACCATATATTTT.

This clonotype has ten or more counts. This chain joins TRBV11-2 and TRBJ2-3, with a weak D call TRBD2 (6 bases). The CDR3 sequence is 15 residues long. Germline V CDR1 and CDR2: SGHAT, FQNNGV. Deletions cut 5 bases from V and 10 bases from J, with 22 bases between. CDR3 bases: TGTGCCAGCAGCCGTGCGGGACTCAAGGTGAAGGCGCAGTATTTT. Its protein product is CASSRAGLKVKAQYF.

This clonotype was counted once. The rearrangement joins TRBV11-1 to TRBJ1-2, with a tentative D call TRBD1 (6 bases). The CDR3 totals 15 residues. CDR1 SGHAT and CDR2 FQDESV come from the germline V gene (reference sequence). V was shortened by 5 bases and J by 1 base, with 14 bases between the two germline ends. CDR3 protein: CASSQGSTFNYGYTF. CDR3 sequence (DNA): TGTGCCAGCAGCCAGGGGTCCACCTTTAACTATGGCTACACCTTC.

This clonotype was seen at least ten times. CDR3 coding DNA: TGTGCCAGCAGCTACGACATAAACCAAATGAACACTGAAGCTTTCTTT. This translates into CASSYDINQMNTEAFF. The chain is built from TRBV11-2 and TRBJ1-1; D remains ambiguous. The CDR3 runs 16 residues. Deletions cut 4 bases from V and 0 bases from J, with 15 bases between. Germline V CDR1 and CDR2: SGHAT, FQNNGV.

This chain uses TRBV9 with TRBJ2-7, with 8 bases matching TRBD1. Germline assignment: CDR1 SGDLS and CDR2 YYNGEE. V was pared by 0 bases and J by 3 bases, with 8 bases of the junction left unmatched. This CDR3 region has 16 residues. CDR3 residues: CASSVGGAGGLYEQYF. The CDR3 DNA sequence: TGTGCCAGCAGCGTAGGAGGAGCAGGGGGCCTCTACGAGCAGTACTTC.

The chain has TRBV20-1 and TRBJ2-7; D gene uncertain. Germline CDR1 and CDR2: DFQATT and SNEGSKA (reference sequence). Trimming removed 5 bases at V and 3 bases at J, with 11 bases between. CDR3 size: 12 residues. The CDR3 is CSASTHNYEQYF. The CDR3 coding sequence is TGCAGTGCTTCGACACATAACTACGAGCAGTACTTC.

This clonotype turned up a few times. CDR3 coding DNA: TGCAGTGCCCTGAGGTACCACAATCAGCCCCAGCATTTT. Translated: CSALRYHNQPQHF. The rearrangement uses TRBV20-1 and TRBJ1-5, with D unclear. The CDR3 loop spans 13 amino acids. CDR1 and CDR2 (germline): DFQATT, SNEGSKA (reference sequence). V was pared by 6 bases and J by 3 bases, with 12 bases between.

This clonotype was found many times. The V call is TRBV11-2, the J call TRBJ2-7, with D possibly matching TRBD2 (5 bases). V lost 6 bases, J lost 0 bases, and 12 bases lay in between. Germline V lookup: CDR1 SGHAT, CDR2 FQNNGV. This CDR3 has 14 amino acids. The chain's CDR3 is CASSYSGSSYEQYF. Here the CDR3 DNA reads TGTGCCAGCAGTTATTCGGGAAGCTCCTACGAGCAGTACTTC.

This clonotype was counted only a few times. Lacking the conserved final phenylalanine or tryptophan, this CDR3 likely reflects a read error. V and J are TRBV4-1 and TRBJ1-1; a possible D gene is TRBD1 (6 bases). Germline V lookup: CDR1 MGHRA, CDR2 YSYEKL. The CDR3 is made up of 15 amino acids. V shed 4 bases and J shed 5 bases, with 17 bases lying between them. The CDR3 is CASSRTGRGLTEAFL. As DNA, the CDR3 is TGCGCCAGCAGCCGCACTGGTCGGGGGCTGACTGAAGCTTTCCTT.

This clonotype was found a few times. V and J are TRBV20-1 and TRBJ2-1, with a weak D call TRBD1 (10 bases). The V gene's germline CDR1 is DFQATT and CDR2 SNEGSKA (reference sequence). Trimming removed 5 bases from V and 1 base from J, with 30 bases in between. This CDR3 has 20 residues. CDR3 sequence (DNA): TGCAGTGCTGGAGGGACAGGGGAGGTTAGCGGGGGCTTGTCCTACAATGAGCAGTTCTTC. Its protein product is CSAGGTGEVSGGLSYNEQFF.

In its sample, this clonotype was seen many times. The chain employs TRBV5-1 and TRBJ2-1, with TRBD1 matching over 7 bases. This CDR3 has 14 residues. Germline CDR1 SGHRS, CDR2 YFSETQ. Trimming at V came to 0 bases and at J to 9 bases, leaving 6 bases not matched to a gene. CDR3: CASSLDTGEREQFF. DNA of the CDR3: TGCGCCAGCAGCTTGGATACAGGGGAGCGTGAGCAGTTCTTC.

This clonotype was detected only a few times. This CDR3 reads CSAPPFTQETQYF. As DNA, the CDR3 is TGCAGTGCCCCCCCGTTTACACAAGAGACCCAGTACTTC. The V and J genes are TRBV20-1 and TRBJ2-5; D unresolved. Per the germline V gene, CDR1 is DFQATT and CDR2 is SNEGSKA (reference sequence). The CDR3 length is 13 residues. The ends were cut back, 6 bases at V and 2 bases at J, with 13 bases in the middle.

This clonotype has at least ten counts. This chain links TRBV5-8 with TRBJ2-5; D might be TRBD2 (5 bases). Germline V gene lookup returns CDR1 SGHTS and CDR2 YDEGEE. This CDR3 spans 13 amino acids. V lost 4 bases and J lost 5, with 12 bases in between. The CDR3 DNA reads as TGTGCCAGCAGCCAGATCCGCGGGGAGACCCAGTACTTC. Its protein is CASSQIRGETQYF.

This clonotype was found many times. CDR3 DNA: TGTGCCACCAGCAGAGATGCGGGGCAAGGCCAAGAGACCCAGTACTTC. Its protein is CATSRDAGQGQETQYF. V gene TRBV15 combines with J gene TRBJ2-5; tentative D call: TRBD2 (6 bases). V lost 0 bases to trimming and J lost 1 base, with 12 bases between them. The CDR3 runs to 16 residues. Germline V gene data show CDR1 as LNHNV and CDR2 as YYDKDF (reference sequence).